Listed below are T cell receptor beta chains from one sample, sequenced in a study of blood T cell repertoires in COVID-19. TCRdb keeps only in-frame clones here, not all; method: immunoSEQ multiplex PCR. The table includes 65,000 or so clones, 81% detected once. The sample consisted of peripheral blood. These receptors all stem from a man aged 80 or over with acute or convalescent COVID-19. The conserved cysteine and the conserved F or W are not part of the CDR3 here. The order of the fields is J gene, D gene, V gene, CDR3 protein. D genes are given only for firm matches.

TRBJ2-7 | TRBD1 | TRBV5-1 | ASRGQGIIYEQY
TRBJ1-2 | - | TRBV19 | ASSIDRGSYGYT
TRBJ1-5 | - | TRBV6-5 | ASSSDRTRNQPQH
TRBJ1-4 | TRBD1 | TRBV6-1 | ASSEAGTVGEKLF
TRBJ1-1 | - | TRBV3-1/TRBV3-2 | ASSPGRRETEAF
TRBJ2-1 | TRBD2 | TRBV3-1/TRBV3-2 | ASSHVRTSGGAFNEQF
TRBJ1-1 | TRBD1 | TRBV25-1 | ASSVDRGTEAF
TRBJ1-6 | TRBD1 | TRBV11-3 | ASSSTGRSPLH
TRBJ2-3 | TRBD2 | TRBV19 | ASSPSNGGATDTQY
TRBJ1-5 | - | TRBV12-3/TRBV12-4 | ASSRTGNQPQH
TRBJ2-7 | TRBD2 | TRBV2 | ASKEGLAGGLNEQY
TRBJ2-1 | TRBD2 | TRBV4-1 | ASSQGGLAGVNEQF
TRBJ2-7 | TRBD1 | TRBV5-1 | ASSHSGQGAYEQY
TRBJ1-5 | - | TRBV18 | ASSPQTHSNQPQH
TRBJ2-5 | TRBD2 | TRBV3-1/TRBV3-2 | ASSHSPGLASKETQY
TRBJ2-2 | - | TRBV5-1 | ASSLDGGEGELF
TRBJ2-1 | - | TRBV18 | ASSPPGGRSYNEQF
TRBJ1-2 | TRBD1 | TRBV2 | ASRTQGAGYGYT
TRBJ2-5 | - | TRBV11-2 | ASSAIFPVQETQY
TRBJ2-3 | - | TRBV9 | ASSVGTITDTQY
TRBJ1-2 | - | TRBV3-1/TRBV3-2 | ASSQDPGQIYGYT
TRBJ2-1 | TRBD2 | TRBV4-1 | ASSRAIILAGVGNEQF
TRBJ2-7 | - | TRBV19 | ASSASPAGGYEQY
TRBJ1-1 | - | TRBV3-1/TRBV3-2 | ASSQGRVTF
TRBJ1-2 | - | TRBV5-1 | ASSFQGNYGYT
TRBJ2-2 | - | TRBV2 | ASRQVGTGELF
TRBJ2-7 | - | TRBV29-1 | SALKSSGEQY
TRBJ1-3 | TRBD1 | TRBV5-6 | ASSWGTGGGNTIY
TRBJ2-2 | - | TRBV12-3/TRBV12-4 | ASSFGQTGELF
TRBJ2-7 | - | TRBV5-1 | ASSLVRREDYEQY
TRBJ2-3 | - | TRBV5-1 | ASSLEDPGGTDTQY
TRBJ1-5 | TRBD1 | TRBV19 | ASRTGTGKVNSNQPQH
TRBJ1-2 | - | TRBV7-2 | ASSYAGVYGYT
TRBJ2-1 | TRBD2 | TRBV7-9 | ASSLRAGGLYNEQF